The TCR beta chain under discussion was sequenced for a study of identical twins. This clonotype was picked up many times. Antigen unknown. Study results and limitations: Twins showed weaker excess sharing in their beta out-of-frame sequences. Its conclusions, products of cross-sectional statistical analysis, did not come from following the same donors.

TCRdb reprocessed the 5' RACE reads with MiXCR, giving one entry per CDR3 protein. Found here are 520,000 or so distinct CDR3 sequences, roughly 21% of them singletons; the top ten hold around 0.91%. The germline V gene encodes CDR1 SGHTA and CDR2 FQGNSA. The germline V and J ends were trimmed by 5 bases and 10 bases, with 9 bases remaining between them. CDR3 length equals 11 residues. The sample also formed part of further work on T cells expressing NK-cell markers.

The V gene is TRBV7-2, the J gene TRBJ2-1; TRBD1 is a possible D gene (6 bases). The specimen was CD4+ T cells sorted from blood. The sequence derives from a woman aged 18-30 years in good health. The CDR3 region is CASSPGVEQFF. Written as DNA, the CDR3 is TGTGCCAGCAGCCCAGGGGTGGAGCAGTTCTTC.